In its sample, the clone carrying this T cell receptor (beta chain) was seen a few times. This sample was taken from a study of T cells after yellow fever vaccination. Study-level background: Fractions of limited cellularity were prepared by means of SMART-Seq v4 Ultra Low Input.

CDR3 size: 18 residues. V lost 5 bases and J lost 0, with 22 bases in between. Each CDR3 protein is one row after TCRdb ran MiXCR on the 5' RACE reads. In the table there are 95,000 to 100,000 distinct CDR3 sequences, roughly 6% of which are singletons. Sequenced material: CD8+ T cells sorted from PBMCs, taken 10 days after the yellow fever booster vaccination. The chain has TRBV12-3 or TRBV12-4 and TRBJ1-2; perhaps TRBD1 as D (5 bases). The clonotype comes from a young man who received the YFV17D yellow fever vaccine. The CDR3 loop is CASSPSWRGIWSNYGYTF. CDR3 DNA: TGTGCCAGCAGTCCCTCCTGGAGGGGAATTTGGTCTAACTATGGCTACACCTTC.